Below are 24 T cell receptor beta chains sequenced from a single sample in a study of cytomegalovirus exposure and HLA in healthy donors. A multiplex PCR was run with 60 Vbeta primers and 13 Jbeta primers. Clones were read by immunoSEQ multiplex PCR, and TCRdb kept only the in-frame ones, dropping some. The sample records over 100,000 clones, about 70% being singletons. The material sequenced was PBMCs. The receptors were gathered from a woman aged 25 to 39 in good health and CMV-seronegative.

This rearrangement joins TRBV6-5 to TRBJ1-3, with 9 nucleotides matching TRBD1. The CDR3 length is 15 residues. Germline assignment: CDR1 MNHEY and CDR2 SVGAGI. Trimming took 5 bases from V and 4 from J; bases not matched to a gene: 6. The CDR3 nucleotides are TGTGCCAGCAGTCACGGGACAGGGTGGGGAAACACCATATATTTT. This sequence encodes CASSHGTGWGNTIYF.

This chain uses TRBV7-9 with TRBJ1-1; D not certain. Germline V gives CDR1 SEHNR, CDR2 FQNEAQ (reference sequence). Between the trimmed V and J ends, which lost 2 bases and 3 bases, there was a span of 10 bases. The CDR3 loop spans 14 amino acids. DNA for the CDR3: TGTGCCAGCAGCTTACAAGGCGGGGACACTGAAGCTTTCTTT. Amino acid sequence: CASSLQGGDTEAFF.

Concerning this clone: One end of the junction is discordant with germline, which a read error may explain. The chain joins TRBV7-2 to TRBJ1-5; the match to TRBD1 covers 9 bases. CDR1 SGHTA and CDR2 FQGNSA come from the germline V gene. This CDR3 is built from 15 residues. The CDR3 here is CASNLQGASNQPQHF. The CDR3 DNA reads TGTGCCAGCAACTTACAGGGGGCCTCAAATCAGCCCCAGCATTTT.

The CDR3 DNA sequence: TGCAGCGTCATCTCCGGGACAGAGGGTGCTGAAGCTTTCTTT. As protein: CSVISGTEGAEAFF. The J gene is TRBJ1-1, the V gene TRBV29-1, with TRBD1 identical over 7 bases. Germline loops: CDR1 SQVTM, CDR2 ANQGSEA. V trimming: 6 bases; J trimming: 6 bases; junction bases outside the gene matches: 13. The CDR3 sequence is 14 residues long.

The chain has TRBV4-3 and TRBJ1-1, with D perhaps TRBD1 (5 bases). The V end lost 4 bases, the J end lost 2 bases, and 14 bases lay between the germline ends. This CDR3 is 15 amino acids long. Per germline, CDR1 LGHNA and CDR2 YSLEER. The DNA for the CDR3 is TGCGCCAGCAGCCCCGGAGGGGCGGGCAACACTGAAGCTTTCTTT. Amino acids: CASSPGGAGNTEAFF.

This chain uses TRBV7-2 with TRBJ2-5, with 7 positions matching TRBD1. Germline-derived CDR1 and CDR2 are SGHTA and FQGNSA. The CDR3 length is 14 residues. With V trimmed by 3 bases and J by 5 bases, 6 bases remained unmatched. The CDR3 spells CASSFEGAWETQYF. CDR3 in DNA: TGTGCCAGCAGCTTCGAGGGGGCGTGGGAGACCCAGTACTTC.

V is TRBV7-8 and J is TRBJ1-2; the match to TRBD1 covers 7 bases. V lost 5 bases to trimming and J lost 3 bases; unmatched junction nucleotides: 15. The CDR3 runs to 17 residues. CDR1 SGHVS and CDR2 FQNEAQ come from the germline V gene. This CDR3 reads CASSPGHLGQAHYGYTF. The CDR3 DNA reads TGTGCCAGCAGCCCGGGACATTTAGGACAGGCGCACTATGGCTACACCTTC.

The chain is built from TRBV19 and TRBJ2-7, with TRBD2 matching 10 bases. The CDR3 totals 15 residues. Per the germline V gene, CDR1 is LNHDA and CDR2 is SQIVND (reference sequence). V shed 2 bases and J 6 bases; nucleotides not matched to a gene: 7. CDR3 bases: TGTGCCAGTAGTATAATCCTAGCGGGAGTGGCCGAGCAGTACTTC. As protein: CASSIILAGVAEQYF.

This chain links TRBV28 with TRBJ1-2, with a possible D match to TRBD1 (6 bases). The CDR3 has 11 amino acids. Germline V gives CDR1 MDHEN, CDR2 SYDVKM. The germline V and J ends were trimmed by 10 bases and 1 base, with 7 bases remaining between them. CDR3 amino acids: CATGVNYGYTF. Written as DNA, the CDR3 is TGTGCCACAGGGGTTAACTATGGCTACACCTTC.

The chain uses TRBV20-1 and TRBJ1-2; tentatively, D is TRBD1 (6 bases). The CDR3 runs to 11 residues. Germline V gene lookup returns CDR1 DFQATT and CDR2 SNEGSKA (reference sequence). Trimming took 5 bases from V and 7 from J, leaving 11 bases between them. CDR3 in DNA: TGCAGTGCTGGGGGCCCCGGTGGCTACACCTTC. Residues: CSAGGPGGYTF.

This chain connects TRBV7-2 to TRBJ1-5; perhaps TRBD1 as D (6 bases). Germline CDR1 and CDR2: SGHTA and FQGNSA. Trimming cost V 0 bases and J 7 bases, with 16 bases left between them. The CDR3 consists of 16 residues. CDR3 sequence: CASSLAVGQAKQPQHF. The CDR3, as DNA: TGTGCCAGCAGCTTAGCGGTGGGACAAGCGAAGCAGCCCCAGCATTTT. The full variable domain, its missing parts supplied by reference TRBV7-2 and TRBJ1-5, is GAGVSQSPSNKVTEKGKDVELRCDPISGHTALYWYRQSLGQGLEFLIYFQGNSAPDKSGLPSDRFSAERTGGSVSTLTIQRTQQEDSAVYLCASSLAVGQAKQPQHFGDGTRLSIL.

The chain employs TRBV7-2 and TRBJ1-4; D may be TRBD1 (6 bases). The CDR3 contains 15 residues. Looked up from germline, CDR1 is SGHTA and CDR2 is FQGNSA. V lost 5 bases to trimming and J lost 5 bases, with 15 bases between them. In DNA form, the CDR3 reads TGTGCCAGCAGCCCCCGACAGGTTCTAAATGAAAAACTGTTTTTT. Its protein is CASSPRQVLNEKLFF.

V is TRBV19 and J is TRBJ2-3; TRBD1 agrees at 9 bases. The ends lost 6 bases at V and 2 bases at J; junction bases unmatched: 6. Germline V gene data show CDR1 as LNHDA and CDR2 as SQIVND (reference sequence). This CDR3 has 15 amino acids. The CDR3 sequence is CASSETGGHTDTQYF. CDR3 nucleotide sequence: TGTGCCAGTAGCGAGACAGGGGGGCACACAGATACGCAGTATTTT. Supplemented by reference TRBV19 and TRBJ2-3, the full variable domain reads DGGITQSPKYLFRKEGQNVTLSCEQNLNHDAMYWYRQDPGQGLRLIYYSQIVNDFQKGDIAEGYSVSREKKESFPLTVTSAQKNPTAFYLCASSETGGHTDTQYFGPGTRLTVL.

The chain carries TRBV5-1 and TRBJ1-4, with D possibly being TRBD1 (6 bases). The CDR3 has 14 amino acids. The V gene lost 4 bases and the J gene lost 2 bases, with 9 bases spanning the gap. The germline V gene encodes CDR1 SGHRS and CDR2 YFSETQ. CDR3 DNA sequence: TGCGCCAGCAGCGCGGACAGCACTAATGAAAAACTGTTTTTT. It yields the protein CASSADSTNEKLFF.

This clone was counted a single time. The chain has TRBV6-5 and TRBJ1-2, with 7 bases lining up with TRBD1. The CDR3 is 12 amino acids. Per the germline V gene, CDR1 is MNHEY and CDR2 is SVGAGI. Trimming took 7 bases from V and 5 from J; bases not matched to a gene: 4. This chain's CDR3 is CASKQGIYGYTF. CDR3 in DNA: TGTGCCAGCAAACAGGGGATTTATGGCTACACCTTC.

This clone was counted a few times. The gene calls are TRBV6-1 and TRBJ1-3; weak D call: TRBD1 (5 bases). The CDR3 has 16 amino acids. The germline V gene encodes CDR1 MNHNS and CDR2 SASEGT. Trimming took off 3 bases at V and 4 bases at J, with 16 bases between the two ends. CDR3 amino acids: CASSDTRTNRGNTIYF. The CDR3 DNA reads TGTGCCAGCAGTGACACCAGGACAAATCGAGGAAACACCATATATTTT.

The chain is built from TRBV5-1 and TRBJ1-5; no clear D gene. V was cut by 4 bases and J by 3 bases, with 14 bases left in between. Germline V gene lookup returns CDR1 SGHRS and CDR2 YFSETQ. CDR3 length equals 15 residues. CDR3 sequence: CASSETSGLNQPQHF. The CDR3 DNA reads TGCGCCAGCAGCGAAACCTCAGGACTCAATCAGCCCCAGCATTTT. The full variable domain, rest sourced from reference TRBV5-1 and TRBJ1-5, is KAGVTQTPRYLIKTRGQQVTLSCSPISGHRSVSWYQQTPGQGLQFLFEYFSETQRNKGNFPGRFSGRQFSNSRSEMNVSTLELGDSALYLCASSETSGLNQPQHFGDGTRLSIL.

The chain joins TRBV5-1 to TRBJ1-6, with D possibly TRBD1 on 5 matching bases. In germline, CDR1 is SGHRS, CDR2 YFSETQ. Trimming pared 3 bases from V and 11 bases from J, leaving 30 bases between. This CDR3 has 19 residues. The CDR3 DNA reads as TGCGCCAGCAGCTGGTCCCCCTTGCGGGTTACGGGGGGACCAGCACCCCTCCACTTT. The encoded protein is CASSWSPLRVTGGPAPLHF.

This chain links TRBV7-9 with TRBJ2-1; tentative D call: TRBD1 (6 bases). V was pared by 2 bases and J by 7 bases, with 9 bases between. The CDR3 consists of 13 residues. CDR1 and CDR2 (germline): SEHNR, FQNEAQ (reference sequence). CDR3 coding DNA: TGTGCCAGCAGCTTAAACACAGGGAATGAGCAGTTCTTC. Its protein product is CASSLNTGNEQFF.

The CDR3 nucleotides read TGTGCCAGCACGCCAGGCTCTGAAGCTTTCTTT. Its protein product is CASTPGSEAFF. The chain is built from TRBV2 and TRBJ1-1; D is unclear. The CDR3 runs to 11 residues. V gave up 7 bases and J gave up 6 bases, with 9 bases separating them. Germline values: CDR1 SNHLY, CDR2 FYNNEI.

The rearrangement uses TRBV25-1 and TRBJ1-2; 12 positions match TRBD1. CDR1 is MGHDK, CDR2 SYGVNS, per germline. CDR3 length equals 15 residues. The junction had 7 bases not matched to a gene; V was cut back by 4 bases and J by 7 bases. For the CDR3, the DNA is TGTGCCAGCAGTGTAGGAGGGACAGGGGGCTGTGGCTACACCTTC. Translated: CASSVGGTGGCGYTF.

This clone turned up a few times. This chain connects TRBV18 to TRBJ1-2; TRBD1 matches 8 bases. This CDR3 region has 14 residues. Germline CDR1 reads KGHSH; CDR2 reads LQKENI. V dropped 2 bases and J dropped 7; count of bases not matched to a gene: 6. As DNA, the CDR3 is TGTGCCAGCTCACCAAGTACAGGGGGTAGTGGCTACACCTTC. Translation gives CASSPSTGGSGYTF.

The table lists this clone with a few counts. The CDR3 DNA follows: TGTGCCAGCAGTTTATTGGGGACAGGGGGCGGCGAGCAGTACTTC. It encodes CASSLLGTGGGEQYF. The gene calls are TRBV28 and TRBJ2-7; 12 nucleotides agree with TRBD1. V shed 1 base and J 6 bases; nucleotides not matched to a gene: 4. This CDR3 has 15 residues. Germline V gene lookup returns CDR1 MDHEN and CDR2 SYDVKM.

This chain joins TRBV4-1 and TRBJ2-1, with a possible D match to TRBD2 (5 bases). Germline V gives CDR1 MGHRA, CDR2 YSYEKL. V lost 0 bases and J 8 bases, leaving 11 bases between the germline ends. The CDR3 is 14 amino acids. CDR3 residues: CASSQEVARDEQFF. Written as DNA, the CDR3 is TGCGCCAGCAGCCAAGAAGTGGCGAGGGATGAGCAGTTCTTC.